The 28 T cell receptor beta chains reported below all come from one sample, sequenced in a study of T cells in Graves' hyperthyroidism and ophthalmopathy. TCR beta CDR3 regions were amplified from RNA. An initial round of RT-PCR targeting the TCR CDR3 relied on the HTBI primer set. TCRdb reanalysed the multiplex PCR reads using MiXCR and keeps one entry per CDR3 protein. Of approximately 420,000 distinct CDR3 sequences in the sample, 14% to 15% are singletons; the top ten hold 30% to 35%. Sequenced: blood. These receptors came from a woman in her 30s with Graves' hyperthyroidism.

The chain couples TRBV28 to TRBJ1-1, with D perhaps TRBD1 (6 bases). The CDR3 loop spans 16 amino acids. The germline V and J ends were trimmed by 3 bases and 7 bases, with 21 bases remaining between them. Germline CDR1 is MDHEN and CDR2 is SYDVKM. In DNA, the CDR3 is TGTGCCAGCAGTTTCGACTGGGGGCGCGCGATCAGTGAAGCTTTCTTT. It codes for CASSFDWGRAISEAFF.

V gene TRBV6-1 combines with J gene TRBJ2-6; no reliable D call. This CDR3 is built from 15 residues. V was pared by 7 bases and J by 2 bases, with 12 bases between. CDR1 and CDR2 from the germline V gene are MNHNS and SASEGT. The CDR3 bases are TGTGCCAGCATATTAACGGCAGCTGGGGCCAACGTCCTGACTTTC. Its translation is CASILTAAGANVLTF.

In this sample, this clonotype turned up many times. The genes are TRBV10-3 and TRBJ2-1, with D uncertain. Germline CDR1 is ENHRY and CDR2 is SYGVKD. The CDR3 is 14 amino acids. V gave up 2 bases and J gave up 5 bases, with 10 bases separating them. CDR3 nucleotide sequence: TGTGCCATCAGTGAGCGAGGTAGTAACAATGAGCAGTTCTTC. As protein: CAISERGSNNEQFF.

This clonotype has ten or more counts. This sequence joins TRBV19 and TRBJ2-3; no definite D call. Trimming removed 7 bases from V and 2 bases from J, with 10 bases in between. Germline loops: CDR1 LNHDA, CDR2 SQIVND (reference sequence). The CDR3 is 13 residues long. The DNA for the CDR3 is TGTGCCAGTATGTTGGAAAACACAGATACGCAGTATTTT. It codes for CASMLENTDTQYF.

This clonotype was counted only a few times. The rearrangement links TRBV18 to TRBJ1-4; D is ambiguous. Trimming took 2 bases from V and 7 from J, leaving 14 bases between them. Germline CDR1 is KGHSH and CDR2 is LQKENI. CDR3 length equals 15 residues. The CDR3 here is CASSPASSGLEKLFF. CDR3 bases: TGTGCCAGCTCACCAGCCTCCTCTGGCCTTGAAAAACTGTTTTTT. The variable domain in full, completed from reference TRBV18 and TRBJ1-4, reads NAGVMQNPRHLVRRRGQEARLRCSPMKGHSHVYWYRQLPEEGLKFMVYLQKENIIDESGMPKERFSAEFPKEGPSILRIQQVVRGDSAAYFCASSPASSGLEKLFFGSGTQLSVL.

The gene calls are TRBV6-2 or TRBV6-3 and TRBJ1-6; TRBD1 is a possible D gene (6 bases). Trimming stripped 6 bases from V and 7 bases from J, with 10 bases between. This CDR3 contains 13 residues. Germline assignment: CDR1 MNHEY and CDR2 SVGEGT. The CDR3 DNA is TGTGCCAGCAGGACAGGAGAAAATTCACCCCTCCACTTT. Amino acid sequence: CASRTGENSPLHF.

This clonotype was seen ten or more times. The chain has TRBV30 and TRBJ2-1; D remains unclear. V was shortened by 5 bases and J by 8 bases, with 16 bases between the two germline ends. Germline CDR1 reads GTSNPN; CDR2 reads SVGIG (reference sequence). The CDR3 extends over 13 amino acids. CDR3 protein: CAWHGWAVHEQFF. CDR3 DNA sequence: TGTGCCTGGCATGGGTGGGCTGTGCATGAGCAGTTCTTC.

The CDR3 loop is CSVGGGNIQYF. The CDR3 DNA is TGCAGCGTTGGGGGAGGGAACATTCAGTACTTC. V is TRBV29-1 and J is TRBJ2-4; 7 bases are shared with TRBD2. With V trimmed by 4 bases and J by 7 bases, 1 base remained unmatched. The germline gives CDR1 SQVTM, CDR2 ANQGSEA. This CDR3 has 11 amino acids.

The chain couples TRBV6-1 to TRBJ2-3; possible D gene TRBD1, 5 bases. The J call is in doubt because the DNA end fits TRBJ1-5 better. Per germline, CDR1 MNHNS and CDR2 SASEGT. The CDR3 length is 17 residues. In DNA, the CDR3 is TGTGCCAGCGGGTTAGCGGGAGCAGGGATGGGCACAGATACGCAGCATTTT. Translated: CASGLAGAGMGTDTQHF.

The CDR3 loop reads CSVLGGQAYEQYF. For the CDR3, the DNA is TGCAGCGTTCTGGGGGGGCAAGCCTACGAGCAGTACTTC. The V call is TRBV29-1, the J call TRBJ2-7, with D perhaps matching TRBD2 (7 bases). The CDR3 spans 13 residues. Trimming stripped 5 bases from V and 2 bases from J, with 13 bases between. Germline V gives CDR1 SQVTM, CDR2 ANQGSEA.

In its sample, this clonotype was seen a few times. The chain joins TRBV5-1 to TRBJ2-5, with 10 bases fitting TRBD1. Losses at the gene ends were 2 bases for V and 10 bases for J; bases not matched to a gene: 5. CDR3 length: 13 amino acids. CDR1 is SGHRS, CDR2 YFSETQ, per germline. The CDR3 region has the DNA TGCGCCAGCAGCTTCCCGGGACAGGGGATCCAGTACTTC. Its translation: CASSFPGQGIQYF.

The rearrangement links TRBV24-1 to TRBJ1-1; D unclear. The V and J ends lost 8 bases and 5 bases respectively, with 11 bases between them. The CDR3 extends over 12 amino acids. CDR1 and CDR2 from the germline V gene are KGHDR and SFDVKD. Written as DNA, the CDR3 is TGTGCCACCACGTGGATTGATACTGAAGCTTTCTTT. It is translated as CATTWIDTEAFF.

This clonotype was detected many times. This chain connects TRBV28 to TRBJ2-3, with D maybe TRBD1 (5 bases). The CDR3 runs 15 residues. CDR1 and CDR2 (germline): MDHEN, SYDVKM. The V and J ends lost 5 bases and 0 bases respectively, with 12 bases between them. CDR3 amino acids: CASSLRVRSTDTQYF. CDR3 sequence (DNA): TGTGCCAGCAGTCTCAGGGTCCGTAGCACAGATACGCAGTATTTT. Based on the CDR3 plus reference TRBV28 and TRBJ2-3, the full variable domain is DVKVTQSSRYLVKRTGEKVFLECVQDMDHENMFWYRQDPGLGLRLIYFSYDVKMKEKGDIPEGYSVSREKKERFSLILESASTNQTSMYLCASSLRVRSTDTQYFGPGTRLTVL.

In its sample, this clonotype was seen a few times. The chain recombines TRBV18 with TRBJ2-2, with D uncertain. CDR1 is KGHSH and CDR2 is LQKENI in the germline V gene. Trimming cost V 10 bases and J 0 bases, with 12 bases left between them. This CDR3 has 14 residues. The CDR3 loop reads CATDGFANTGELFF. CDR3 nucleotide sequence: TGTGCCACCGACGGTTTCGCGAACACCGGGGAGCTGTTTTTT.

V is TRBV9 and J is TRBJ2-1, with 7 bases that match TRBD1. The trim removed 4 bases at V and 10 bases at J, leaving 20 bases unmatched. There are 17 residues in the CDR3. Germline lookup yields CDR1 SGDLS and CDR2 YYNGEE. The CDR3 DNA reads TGTGCCAGCAGCCCCAACTTAGACAGGGATTTTTTATCCGAGCAGTTCTTC. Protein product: CASSPNLDRDFLSEQFF.

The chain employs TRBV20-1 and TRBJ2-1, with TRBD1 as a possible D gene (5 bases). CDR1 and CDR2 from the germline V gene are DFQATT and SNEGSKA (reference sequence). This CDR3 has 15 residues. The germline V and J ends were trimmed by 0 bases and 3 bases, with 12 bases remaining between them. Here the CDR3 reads CSARDPVQGYNEQFF. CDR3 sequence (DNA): TGCAGTGCTAGAGATCCGGTTCAGGGCTACAATGAGCAGTTCTTC.

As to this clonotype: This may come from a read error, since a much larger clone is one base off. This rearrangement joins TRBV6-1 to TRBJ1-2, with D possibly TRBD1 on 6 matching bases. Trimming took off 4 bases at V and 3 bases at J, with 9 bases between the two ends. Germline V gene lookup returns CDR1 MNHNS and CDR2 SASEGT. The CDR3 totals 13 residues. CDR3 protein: CASSGSGDYGYTF. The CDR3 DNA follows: TGTGCCAGCAGTGGATCAGGGGACTATGGCTACACCTTC.

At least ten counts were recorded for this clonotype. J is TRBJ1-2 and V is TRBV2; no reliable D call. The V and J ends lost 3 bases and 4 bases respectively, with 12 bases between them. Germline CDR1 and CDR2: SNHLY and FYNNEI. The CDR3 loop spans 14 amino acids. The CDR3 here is CASSDLKRIYGYTF. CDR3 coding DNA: TGTGCCAGCAGTGATTTAAAAAGGATCTATGGCTACACCTTC.

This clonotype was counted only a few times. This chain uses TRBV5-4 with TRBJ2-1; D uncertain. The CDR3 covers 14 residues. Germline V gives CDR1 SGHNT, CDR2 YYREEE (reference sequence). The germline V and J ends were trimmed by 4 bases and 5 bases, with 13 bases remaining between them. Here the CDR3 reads CASSRQDGDNEQFF. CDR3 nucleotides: TGTGCCAGCAGCCGGCAAGACGGAGACAATGAGCAGTTCTTC.

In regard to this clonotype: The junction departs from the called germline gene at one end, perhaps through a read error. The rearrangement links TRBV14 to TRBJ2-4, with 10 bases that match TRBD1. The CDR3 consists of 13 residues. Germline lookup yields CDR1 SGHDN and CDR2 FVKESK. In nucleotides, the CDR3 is TGTGCCTGCAGCCGGACAGGGGGGAACATTCAGTACTTC. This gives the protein CACSRTGGNIQYF.

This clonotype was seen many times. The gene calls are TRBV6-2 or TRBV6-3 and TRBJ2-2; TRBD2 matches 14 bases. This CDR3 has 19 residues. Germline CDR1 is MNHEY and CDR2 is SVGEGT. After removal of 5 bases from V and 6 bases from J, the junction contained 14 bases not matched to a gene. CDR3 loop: CASSVTGTSGSVKSGELFF. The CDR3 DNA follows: TGTGCCAGCAGTGTCACCGGGACTAGCGGGAGTGTTAAGTCCGGGGAGCTGTTTTTT.

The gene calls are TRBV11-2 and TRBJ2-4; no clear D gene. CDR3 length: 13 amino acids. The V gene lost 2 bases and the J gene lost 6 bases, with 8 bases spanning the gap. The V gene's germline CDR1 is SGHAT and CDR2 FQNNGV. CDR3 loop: CASSLLGLNIQYF. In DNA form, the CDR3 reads TGTGCCAGCAGCTTACTGGGGTTAAACATTCAGTACTTC.

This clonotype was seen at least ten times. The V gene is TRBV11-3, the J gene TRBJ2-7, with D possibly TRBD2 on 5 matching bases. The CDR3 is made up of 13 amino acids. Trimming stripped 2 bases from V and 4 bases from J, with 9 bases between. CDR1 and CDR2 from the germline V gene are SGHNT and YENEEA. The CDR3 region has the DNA TGTGCCAGCAGCTTATACCGGGGTTACGAGCAGTACTTC. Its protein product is CASSLYRGYEQYF.

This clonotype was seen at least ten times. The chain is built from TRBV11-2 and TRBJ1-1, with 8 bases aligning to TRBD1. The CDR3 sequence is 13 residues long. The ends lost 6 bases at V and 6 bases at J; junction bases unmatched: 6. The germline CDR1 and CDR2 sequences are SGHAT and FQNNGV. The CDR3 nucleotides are TGTGCCAGCAGACCAGGGGGCTACGCTGAAGCTTTCTTT. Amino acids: CASRPGGYAEAFF.

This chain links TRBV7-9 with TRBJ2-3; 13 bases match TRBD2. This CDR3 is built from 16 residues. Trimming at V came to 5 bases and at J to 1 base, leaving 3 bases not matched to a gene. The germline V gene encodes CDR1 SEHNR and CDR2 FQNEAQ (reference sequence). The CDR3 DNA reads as TGTGCCAGCAGCGAAACTAGCGGGAGGGGCACAGATACGCAGTATTTT. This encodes CASSETSGRGTDTQYF.

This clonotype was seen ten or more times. This CDR3 reads CASSPRAGEEGTDTQYF. Here the CDR3 DNA reads TGTGCCAGCAGCCCCCGAGCGGGAGAAGAGGGCACAGATACGCAGTATTTT. The chain combines TRBV7-6 with TRBJ2-3, with 8 bases identical to TRBD2. With 5 bases clipped from V and 1 base from J, the junction kept 11 bases outside the gene matches. The CDR3 runs to 17 residues. Germline V gene sequence: CDR1 SGHVS, CDR2 FNYEAQ.

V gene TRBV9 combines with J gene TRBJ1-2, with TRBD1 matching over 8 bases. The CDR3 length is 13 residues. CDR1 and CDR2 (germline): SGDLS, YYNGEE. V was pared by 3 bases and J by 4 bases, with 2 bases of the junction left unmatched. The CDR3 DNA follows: TGTGCCAGCAGCGGTGGACAGGGCTATGGCTACACCTTC. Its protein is CASSGGQGYGYTF. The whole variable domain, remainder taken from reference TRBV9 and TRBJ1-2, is DSGVTQTPKHLITATGQRVTLRCSPRSGDLSVYWYQQSLDQGLQFLIQYYNGEERAKGNILERFSAQQFPDLHSELNLSSLELGDSALYFCASSGGQGYGYTFGSGTRLTVV.

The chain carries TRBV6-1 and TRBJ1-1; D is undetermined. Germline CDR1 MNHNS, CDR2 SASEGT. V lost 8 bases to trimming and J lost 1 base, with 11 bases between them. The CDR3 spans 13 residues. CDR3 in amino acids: CASGSPGNTEAFF. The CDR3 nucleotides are TGTGCCAGCGGAAGCCCAGGGAACACTGAAGCTTTCTTT.